The sample holds many counts of the clone carrying this T cell receptor (beta chain). Its matching antigen is unknown. The data derive from a study of T-cell memory formation after mild COVID-19. In the study overall: The study found TCR clusters largely donor specific.

General study results and limits: Shrinking CD4+ clones were chiefly CM and EM; CD8+ ones were chiefly EMRA.

Germline V gives CDR1 MDHEN, CDR2 SYDVKM. V lost 5 bases to trimming and J lost 4 bases, with 12 bases between them. The CDR3 has 13 residues. Each CDR3 protein gets one entry after TCRdb re-called the 5' RACE reads with MiXCR. Of 350,000 or so distinct CDR3 sequences listed, around 21% are singletons. Sample: PBMCs or a T cell subset sorted from them (not recorded which). The clonotype originates from an adult woman who had mild COVID-19 (a few samples of this study predate the infection). Cell type and time point are not known. The V call is TRBV28, the J call TRBJ2-7; D uncertain. This CDR3 reads CASSKSDGYEQYF. The CDR3 region has the DNA TGTGCCAGCAGTAAATCGGACGGGTACGAGCAGTACTTC.